These T cell receptor beta chains were read from a single sample in a study of blood T cell repertoires in COVID-19. The table came from immunoSEQ multiplex PCR; TCRdb's copy has only in-frame clones and leaves some out. The sample shows 75,000 to 95,000 clones, approximately 85% of them seen only once. Sample: peripheral blood. These receptors originate from a human donor in a cohort sampled during active COVID-19. CDR3s include the opening cysteine and the closing phenylalanine or tryptophan. D genes are given only for firm matches. Rows may omit the clone size; those that give it use once, few, many or a size class.

DNA,CDR3,size,V,D,J
TGTGCCAGCAGTGAACCTAGAGGCCGCGGAGAGACCCAGTACTTC,CASSEPRGRGETQYF,NA,TRBV2,NA,TRBJ2-5
TGTGCCAGCAGTGAAGTCAGGGCACTTGTCAATGAAAAACTGTTTTTT,CASSEVRALVNEKLFF,NA,TRBV2,NA,TRBJ1-4
TGTGCCAGTACCCCGAGGGCAGGACAGGCCATTTTAGCTTTCTTT,CASTPRAGQAILAFF,NA,TRBV19,TRBD1,TRBJ1-1
TGTGCCTGGAGTGTCTTATCGAACACTGAAGCTTTCTTT,CAWSVLSNTEAFF,NA,TRBV30,NA,TRBJ1-1
TGTGCCAGCAGCCACGGGACAGCGATCTATAGCAATCAGCCCCAGCATTTT,CASSHGTAIYSNQPQHF,NA,TRBV11-2,TRBD1,TRBJ1-5
TGTGCCAGCAGCCCGCAGGGGCGGAACTATGAGGGCTACACCTTC,CASSPQGRNYEGYTF,NA,TRBV7-6,NA,TRBJ1-2
TGTGCCAGCGGGGGACAGGGCGGCTACACCTTC,CASGGQGGYTF,NA,TRBV6-5,TRBD1,TRBJ1-2
TGCGCCAGCAGCTCCGGGACAGGTGGAGAGCAGCCCCAGCATTTT,CASSSGTGGEQPQHF,NA,TRBV5-1,TRBD1,TRBJ1-5
TGTGCCAGCAGCTTAGAGTCTGGGGCAGAACAAGCTTTCTTT,CASSLESGAEQAFF,once,TRBV11-1,NA,TRBJ1-1
TGTGCCAGCAGTCCCGGTTGGACACTTCAAGAGACCCAGTACTTC,CASSPGWTLQETQYF,NA,TRBV14,NA,TRBJ2-5
TGCGCCAGCAGCTTGGGTCCTAGTTCAGAGACCCAGTACTTC,CASSLGPSSETQYF,NA,TRBV5-1,NA,TRBJ2-5
TGTGCCAGCAGCTTAGGGGTGTCTGGGGGCGCGGGCTCCTACGAGCAGTACTTC,CASSLGVSGGAGSYEQYF,NA,TRBV7-8,NA,TRBJ2-7
TGTGCCAGCAGTTACTCGAAACAGGGGGCGTTTGAGCAGTACTTC,CASSYSKQGAFEQYF,once,TRBV6-5,TRBD1,TRBJ2-7
TGTGCCAGCAGTGACCCAAGTCTAACGAGCTCTGGAAACACCATATATTTT,CASSDPSLTSSGNTIYF,NA,TRBV6-1,NA,TRBJ1-3
TGCGCCAGCAGCCGGGGACTAGCGGGTCGGGGGCCGGGGGAGCAGTACTTC,CASSRGLAGRGPGEQYF,NA,TRBV4-1,TRBD2,TRBJ2-7
TGTGCCAGCAGCCCAAGACAGGGGGCAAGCTCCTACGAGCAGTACTTC,CASSPRQGASSYEQYF,NA,TRBV7-9,TRBD1,TRBJ2-7
TGCAGCGTTCAGACAGGGGCTTACGAGCAGTACTTC,CSVQTGAYEQYF,NA,TRBV29-1,TRBD1,TRBJ2-7
TGCGCCAGCAAAGGGGGGGAGAACTCCTACGAGCAGTACTTC,CASKGGENSYEQYF,once,TRBV5-1,NA,TRBJ2-7
TGTGCCAGCAGCGCCGAACCAGGGGCTGAAGCTTTCTTT,CASSAEPGAEAFF,NA,TRBV9,NA,TRBJ1-1
TGTGCCAGTAGTACCCGTCCTGGGCCCTCGGCTGGCTACACCTTC,CASSTRPGPSAGYTF,NA,TRBV19,NA,TRBJ1-2
TGTGCCAGCAGTGACTCGAAGCAGGGGACTAATCAAGAGACCCAGTACTTC,CASSDSKQGTNQETQYF,NA,TRBV6-4,NA,TRBJ2-5
TGCGCCAGCAGCTTGATGGCAGGGGGCGTCAGCACTGAAGCTTTCTTT,CASSLMAGGVSTEAFF,once,TRBV5-1,TRBD1,TRBJ1-1
TGTGCCACCAGCTTATCTAGCACAGATACGCAGTATTTT,CATSLSSTDTQYF,NA,TRBV24-1,NA,TRBJ2-3
TGTGCCAGCAGCTCCAGCGGCACAGATACGCAGTATTTT,CASSSSGTDTQYF,NA,TRBV7-3,NA,TRBJ2-3
TGCGCCAGCAGCCTCGGAGGGGCTGGGGCCAACGTCCTGACTTTC,CASSLGGAGANVLTF,NA,TRBV5-1,NA,TRBJ2-6
TGTGCCAGCAGTTTCACAGGGACCGGGGAGCTGTTTTTT,CASSFTGTGELFF,NA,TRBV6-6,NA,TRBJ2-2
TGCGCCAGCAGCCACCTACGGGGGGGGAACACAGATACGCAGTATTTT,CASSHLRGGNTDTQYF,NA,TRBV4-1,TRBD2,TRBJ2-3
TGTGCCAGCAGCTCCGTTTGGTCGGGGGACCTCTCCTACGAGCAGTACTTC,CASSSVWSGDLSYEQYF,NA,TRBV11-2,NA,TRBJ2-7
TGTGCCAGCGCGACCGGGACAGGGATCTACGAGCAGTACTTC,CASATGTGIYEQYF,NA,TRBV5-6,TRBD1,TRBJ2-7
TGTGCCAGCAGCTCCTGGACTAGCGGGGGTTTCTACGAGCAGTACTTC,CASSSWTSGGFYEQYF,few,TRBV7-8,TRBD2,TRBJ2-7
TGCGCCAGCAGCTTGGCAACTAGCGGGGGGCTTTACAATGAGCAGTTCTTC,CASSLATSGGLYNEQFF,NA,TRBV5-1,TRBD2,TRBJ2-1
TGTGCCAGCAGCTTAGTCGGGACAGGGAGCGAAAAACTGTTTTTT,CASSLVGTGSEKLFF,NA,TRBV11-2,TRBD1,TRBJ1-4
TGTGCCAGCAGCTCGACAGATAGCTCCTACGAGCAGTACTTC,CASSSTDSSYEQYF,NA,TRBV7-8,NA,TRBJ2-7
TGTGCCTGGAGTAAAGGGGGAGATACGCAGTATTTT,CAWSKGGDTQYF,NA,TRBV30,NA,TRBJ2-3
TGTGCCAGCAGCAAAGGCAGGGGGCTCTACGAGCAGTACTTC,CASSKGRGLYEQYF,NA,TRBV21-1,NA,TRBJ2-7
TGCGCCAGCAGCCCGAACCTAGGACAGGGGCGCGACGAGCAGTACTTC,CASSPNLGQGRDEQYF,NA,TRBV5-1,TRBD1,TRBJ2-7
TGTGCCAGCAGCCCCCGTCTAGGCGGAGAGACCCAGTACTTC,CASSPRLGGETQYF,NA,TRBV5-6,NA,TRBJ2-5
TGTGCCAGCAGTTACAGCAGGGTCTATGGCTACACCTTC,CASSYSRVYGYTF,NA,TRBV6-5,NA,TRBJ1-2
TGCGCCAGCAGCTTGAGGGGGGGCACGCCCGGCGATTCACCCCTCCACTTT,CASSLRGGTPGDSPLHF,NA,TRBV5-1,NA,TRBJ1-6
TGCGCCAGCAGCCGGTCGGGACTAGCGGGGAGCACAGATACGCAGTATTTT,CASSRSGLAGSTDTQYF,NA,TRBV4-1,TRBD2,TRBJ2-3
TGTGCCAGCAGCTCCCCGGGACAGGGTTCCCCCTCCTCTTCCTTC,CASSSPGQGSPSSSF,NA,TRBV11-2,TRBD1,TRBJ1-2
TGTGCCAGCAGCGACAGAGGAAACTATGGCTACACCTTC,CASSDRGNYGYTF,NA,TRBV7-6,NA,TRBJ1-2
TGCGCCAGCAGCCCTCTCGTGGGGCCGGGCGAGCAGTACTTC,CASSPLVGPGEQYF,NA,TRBV5-1,NA,TRBJ2-7
TGTGCCAGTAGTATAGGGAAGGACAGGCTGACCGCCGGGGAGCTGTTTTTT,CASSIGKDRLTAGELFF,few,TRBV19,TRBD1,TRBJ2-2
TGTGCCTCGGGACAGGGGGACTATGGCTACACCTTC,CASGQGDYGYTF,NA,TRBV10-3,TRBD1,TRBJ1-2
TGTGCCAGCAGCTTTAGACAGTTCTCTGGGGCCAACGTCCTGACTTTC,CASSFRQFSGANVLTF,few,TRBV5-8,NA,TRBJ2-6
TGTGCCAGCTCACCCCGGACAGGAAGTTACAATGAGCAGTTCTTC,CASSPRTGSYNEQFF,few,TRBV18,TRBD1,TRBJ2-1
TGTGCCAGCAGCTTTGGGGGGGGCTCCTACAATGAGCAGTTCTTC,CASSFGGGSYNEQFF,once,TRBV11-1,TRBD2,TRBJ2-1
TGTGCCAGCAGCCACACCCGGGCAGGGGATTATGGCTACACCTTC,CASSHTRAGDYGYTF,NA,TRBV5-4,NA,TRBJ1-2
TGTGCCAGCAGGCCTAGCGGGGGGCGGTACGAGCAGTACTTC,CASRPSGGRYEQYF,NA,TRBV6-2/TRBV6-3,TRBD2,TRBJ2-7
TGCGCCAGCAGCAACGGACAGGGCCAAGAGACCCAGTACTTC,CASSNGQGQETQYF,few,TRBV5-1,TRBD1,TRBJ2-5
TGTGCCAGCAGTTGGACTAGCGGGGGCCTTCGGAATGAGCAGTTCTTC,CASSWTSGGLRNEQFF,NA,TRBV7-2,TRBD2,TRBJ2-1
TGTGCCAGCAGCCCCGACTACTCCGTGCAGACTGAAGCTTTCTTT,CASSPDYSVQTEAFF,NA,TRBV9,NA,TRBJ1-1
TGTGCCACCCAGGAGGTGAACACAGATACGCAGTATTTT,CATQEVNTDTQYF,NA,TRBV12-3/TRBV12-4,NA,TRBJ2-3
TGTGCCAGCAGCCCGGGACAGGACAACTATGGCTACACCTTC,CASSPGQDNYGYTF,NA,TRBV7-9,TRBD1,TRBJ1-2
TGTGCCAGCAGCTTAGCGTCCAGGGGGCTGTACGAGCAGTACTTC,CASSLASRGLYEQYF,once,TRBV7-9,TRBD1,TRBJ2-7
TGTGCCAGCAGCTCGCCCGGACAGGGGGGGGAGACCCAGTACTTC,CASSSPGQGGETQYF,NA,TRBV7-4,TRBD1,TRBJ2-5
TGTGCCAGCAGCTCCTCAGGTTTCTCCTACGAGCAGTACTTC,CASSSSGFSYEQYF,once,TRBV5-4,NA,TRBJ2-7
TGTGCCAGCAGTCGGACAGACAGCTCCTACAATGAGCAGTTCTTC,CASSRTDSSYNEQFF,NA,TRBV27,NA,TRBJ2-1